Presented here are 21 T cell receptor beta chains from one specimen sequenced in a study of T-cell reconstitution after alpha-beta-depleted transplantation in children (dated by TCRdb to the mid-2010s). Library preparation employed PCR. Instrument on record: Illumina HiSeq 2500. TCR library preparation used molecular barcoding, with unique molecular identifiers applied to normalize quantification of the TCRbeta repertoire. Through fastp at Q25 and MiXCR, TCRdb rebuilt clones from the public reads, retaining in-frame beta chains. CDR3 protein duplicates are merged, each entry listing the most common genes and DNA. This sample gives over 400,000 distinct CDR3 sequences in total; around 12% of them show up just once. The ten largest clones represent more than 5.5% of the sample. Here the sequenced sample was PBMCs from the stem cell graft donor, taken from the stem cell graft. The source of these receptors is a human donor who donated a stem cell graft to a child with combined immunodeficiency.

This clonotype was detected only a few times. The chain joins TRBV4-3 to TRBJ2-7; no reliable D call. Deletions cut 1 base from V and 3 bases from J, with 7 bases between. Germline V gene lookup returns CDR1 LGHNA and CDR2 YSLEER. The CDR3 is 13 amino acids. CDR3 sequence: CASSQGRVYEQYF. CDR3 bases: TGCGCCAGCAGCCAAGGCCGGGTCTACGAGCAGTACTTC.

This clonotype was seen ten or more times. The chain carries TRBV4-2 and TRBJ2-2; D might be TRBD2 (5 bases). Germline V gene lookup returns CDR1 LGHNA and CDR2 YNFKEQ. The CDR3 consists of 15 residues. Trimming left V 1 base short and J 1 base short, with 7 bases between. The CDR3 loop is CASSQVGENTGELFF. Here the CDR3 DNA reads TGTGCCAGCAGCCAAGTGGGAGAGAACACCGGGGAGCTGTTTTTT.

The CDR3 sequence: CASSYSSTGYPLHF. Written as DNA, the CDR3 is TGTGCCAGCAGTTACTCGAGTACTGGGTACCCCCTCCACTTT. The chain is built from TRBV6-5 and TRBJ1-6, with D hard to call. V was pared by 0 bases and J by 13 bases, with 13 bases between. This CDR3 contains 14 residues. The germline V gene encodes CDR1 MNHEY and CDR2 SVGAGI.

The table lists this clonotype with many counts. The chain carries TRBV20-1 and TRBJ1-1, with D unclear. Germline V lookup: CDR1 DFQATT, CDR2 SNEGSKA (reference sequence). V was trimmed by 0 bases and J by 8 bases, leaving 13 bases between them. This CDR3 is 13 amino acids long. Here the CDR3 DNA reads TGCAGTGCTAGAGATGATGCAGTAACGGAAGCTTTCTTT. Translating gives CSARDDAVTEAFF.

V and J are TRBV12-3 or TRBV12-4 and TRBJ2-1, with D hard to call. The CDR3 consists of 14 residues. With 3 bases removed from V and 5 bases from J, the gap between germline ends came to 11 bases. The CDR3 DNA reads TGTGCCAGCAGTTTTTTTCTGAACCACAATGAGCAGTTCTTC. This gives the protein CASSFFLNHNEQFF.

This clonotype was counted only a few times. The chain employs TRBV5-6 and TRBJ2-2; a possible D gene is TRBD1 (5 bases). The germline gives CDR1 SGHDT, CDR2 YYEEEE. Trimming removed 0 bases at V and 2 bases at J, with 8 bases between. CDR3 length: 15 amino acids. The CDR3 DNA reads as TGTGCCAGCAGCTTGGAGGGGCCCAACACCGGGGAGCTGTTTTTT. Protein: CASSLEGPNTGELFF.

This clonotype was detected only a few times. This chain links TRBV28 with TRBJ2-3; D unclear. The CDR3 is 14 amino acids. Germline CDR1 reads MDHEN; CDR2 reads SYDVKM. The ends were cut back, 5 bases at V and 4 bases at J, with 13 bases in the middle. The CDR3 reads CASSDGALADTQYF. For the CDR3, the DNA is TGTGCCAGCAGTGACGGTGCGCTGGCAGATACGCAGTATTTT.

This clonotype has a handful of counts. As DNA, the CDR3 is TGCAGTGCTAGCATGGACAGGGTCCAAGAGACCCAGTACTTC. Its translation is CSASMDRVQETQYF. V usage is TRBV20-1 and J usage is TRBJ2-5; 8 bases line up with TRBD1. This CDR3 contains 14 residues. With V trimmed by 3 bases and J by 1 base, 4 bases remained unmatched. Germline lookup yields CDR1 DFQATT and CDR2 SNEGSKA (reference sequence).

The V call is TRBV7-3, the J call TRBJ2-1, with 12 bases fitting TRBD2. The CDR3 runs to 15 residues. V lost 4 bases to trimming and J lost 9 bases; unmatched junction nucleotides: 7. The germline CDR1 and CDR2 sequences are SGHTA and FQGTGA. In nucleotides, the CDR3 is TGTGCCAGCAGCTCGGCTAGCGGGAGGGTTAGTGAGCAGTTCTTC. Its translation: CASSSASGRVSEQFF.

V usage is TRBV12-3 or TRBV12-4 and J usage is TRBJ2-7; D is unresolved. The CDR3 spans 13 residues. V lost 1 base, J lost 9 bases, and 13 bases lay in between. The CDR3 DNA reads TGTGCCAGCAGTTTAGGGCCGGGTCTGGGGCAGTACTTC. Translating gives CASSLGPGLGQYF.

The V and J genes are TRBV12-3 or TRBV12-4 and TRBJ1-5; D remains unclear. V was cut by 3 bases and J by 7 bases, with 10 bases left in between. The CDR3 loop spans 13 amino acids. CDR3 protein: CASSLGIGQPQHF. For the CDR3, the DNA is TGTGCCAGCAGTTTGGGGATAGGGCAGCCCCAGCATTTT.

The chain recombines TRBV20-1 with TRBJ2-7; 7 positions match TRBD1. The CDR3 has 12 amino acids. Germline CDR1 DFQATT, CDR2 SNEGSKA (reference sequence). J lost 3 bases, V lost 7 bases, and 6 bases had no gene match. The CDR3 bases are TGCAGTGTTTCGGGACAGAGCTACGAGCAGTACTTC. It translates to CSVSGQSYEQYF.

Comment on this clonotype: The germline gene is not matched at one end of the junction; a read error may be the cause. The chain uses TRBV15 and TRBJ2-1; 13 nucleotides match TRBD2. The germline gives CDR1 LNHNV, CDR2 YYDKDF (reference sequence). This CDR3 has 15 amino acids. The CDR3 DNA is TGTGCCACCAGTACCGGGACTAGCGGGACGCGCCAGAGCATCTTC. Translating gives CATSTGTSGTRQSIF.

The V and J genes are TRBV7-9 and TRBJ2-6; D not certain. Germline-derived CDR1 and CDR2 are SEHNR and FQNEAQ (reference sequence). There are 17 residues in the CDR3. The germline V and J ends were trimmed by 3 bases and 0 bases, with 12 bases remaining between them. The CDR3 loop reads CASSFYSGFSGANVLTF. CDR3 coding DNA: TGTGCCAGCAGCTTCTATTCGGGCTTCTCTGGGGCCAACGTCCTGACTTTC.

This clonotype occurred many times. The J gene is TRBJ2-3, the V gene TRBV11-2; D could derive from TRBD1 or TRBD2 (5 bases each). Germline-derived CDR1 and CDR2 are SGHAT and FQNNGV. The V end was cut by 5 bases, the J end by 1 base, with 10 bases between. The CDR3 runs to 14 residues. CDR3 nucleotides: TGTGCCAGCAGCCCCGGGACGCGCACAGATACGCAGTATTTT. Its translation: CASSPGTRTDTQYF. Full variable domain (rest looked up from reference TRBV11-2 and TRBJ2-3): EAGVAQSPRYKIIEKRQSVAFWCNPISGHATLYWYQQILGQGPKLLIQFQNNGVVDDSQLPKDRFSAERLKGVDSTLKIQPAKLEDSAVYLCASSPGTRTDTQYFGPGTRLTVL.

This clonotype was counted at least ten times. V usage is TRBV4-2 and J usage is TRBJ1-1; perhaps TRBD1 as D (6 bases). Germline values: CDR1 LGHNA, CDR2 YNFKEQ. CDR3 length: 14 amino acids. Trimming took off 0 bases at V and 8 bases at J, with 13 bases between the two ends. CDR3 DNA: TGTGCCAGCAGCCAAGATTGGGGGCAGGGAGAAGCTTTCTTT. Translated, it gives CASSQDWGQGEAFF.

This clonotype was seen more than once but under ten times. The rearrangement uses TRBV4-2 and TRBJ2-7; D perhaps matches TRBD2 (7 bases). Germline V CDR1 and CDR2: LGHNA, YNFKEQ. The CDR3 extends over 15 amino acids. V was clipped by 1 base and J by 7 bases, with 17 bases between them. The chain's CDR3 is CASSQAEGGAEEQYF. The CDR3 coding sequence is TGTGCCAGCAGCCAAGCTGAAGGGGGGGCGGAAGAGCAGTACTTC.

The J gene is TRBJ2-5, the V gene TRBV6-5; D is possibly TRBD1 (6 bases). This CDR3 is built from 14 residues. CDR1 is MNHEY and CDR2 is SVGAGI in the germline V gene. The V and J ends lost 2 bases and 5 bases respectively, with 12 bases between them. The CDR3 region is CASSYLRGGETQYF. In DNA form, the CDR3 reads TGTGCCAGCAGTTACCTCAGGGGCGGCGAGACCCAGTACTTC.

The rearrangement joins TRBV29-1 to TRBJ2-2; unclear D gene. CDR1 and CDR2 (germline): SQVTM, ANQGSEA. This CDR3 comprises 12 residues. The V end was cut by 3 bases, the J end by 3 bases, with 5 bases between. This chain's CDR3 is CSVDKDTGELFF. The CDR3 region has the DNA TGCAGCGTTGATAAGGACACCGGGGAGCTGTTTTTT.

The chain combines TRBV11-2 with TRBJ2-5; a possible D gene is TRBD1 (5 bases). This CDR3 is built from 14 residues. Germline CDR1 and CDR2: SGHAT and FQNNGV. Trimming left V 2 bases short and J 5 bases short, with 12 bases between. The DNA for the CDR3 is TGTGCCAGCAGCTTAATTTACAGGCGGGAGACCCAGTACTTC. This encodes CASSLIYRRETQYF.

This sequence joins TRBV21-1 and TRBJ2-4; whether TRBD2, the table's D call, matches the DNA was not checked. TRBV21-1 is listed as a pseudogene. The CDR3 is 16 amino acids. CDR3 sequence reads: CASSKAEEVAKNIQYF. CDR3 in DNA: TGTGCCAGCAGCAAAGCTGAGGAGGTCGCCAAAAACATTCAGTACTTC.